One T cell receptor (beta chain) is described in this entry. This specimen comes from a study of blood T cell repertoires in COVID-19. Study-wide context: There were acute and convalescent COVID-19 samples, and they came from the United States, Italy and Spain. The cDNA or gDNA used as material had been derived from T cells, B-cell-depleted T cells, or PBMCs.

Trimming at V came to 2 bases and at J to 4 bases, leaving 7 bases not matched to a gene. In germline, CDR1 is LGHDT, CDR2 YNNKEL (reference sequence). The CDR3 sequence is 17 residues long. Per the original data handling: Scientists estimated how many nucleated cells there were by amplifying reference gene primers. Sequenced by immunoSEQ multiplex PCR; TCRdb stores in-frame clones only, minus some. The V and J calls and the clone size are those of that table, but D and trimming were determined from the DNA. The data show roughly 670,000 clones, with over 80% seen just once and roughly 0.25% held by the top ten.

The source of this sequence is a woman aged 18-29 years with acute or convalescent COVID-19. V usage is TRBV3-1 (or the pseudogene TRBV3-2) and J usage is TRBJ2-3; 12 bases are a match to TRBD2. The sequencing input was peripheral blood. CDR3 sequence (DNA): TGTGCCAGCAGCCAACCCGGACTAGCGGGGTCGTCAGATACGCAGTATTTT. Residues: CASSQPGLAGSSDTQYF.